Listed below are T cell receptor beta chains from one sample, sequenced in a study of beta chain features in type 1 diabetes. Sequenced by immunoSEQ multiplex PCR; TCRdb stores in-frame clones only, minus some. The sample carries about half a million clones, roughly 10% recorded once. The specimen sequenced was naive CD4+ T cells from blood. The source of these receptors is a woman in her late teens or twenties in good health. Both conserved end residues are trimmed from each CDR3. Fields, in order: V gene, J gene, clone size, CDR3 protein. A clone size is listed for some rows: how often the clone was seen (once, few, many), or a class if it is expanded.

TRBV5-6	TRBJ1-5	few	ASSSGGPGEGNQPQH
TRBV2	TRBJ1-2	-	ASKAGNYGYT
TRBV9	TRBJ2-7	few	ASSSSSYEQY
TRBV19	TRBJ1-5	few	ASSASTNQPQH
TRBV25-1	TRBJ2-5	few	ASSEKMTARTETQY
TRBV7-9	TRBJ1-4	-	ASSPDRDVEKLF
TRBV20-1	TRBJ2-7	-	SASEANEQY
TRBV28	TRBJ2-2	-	ASSFLIAGELF
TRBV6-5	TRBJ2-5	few	ASSSGVGRETQY
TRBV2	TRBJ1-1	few	ASSPQGENTEAF
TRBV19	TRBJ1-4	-	ASTRGHSDEKLF